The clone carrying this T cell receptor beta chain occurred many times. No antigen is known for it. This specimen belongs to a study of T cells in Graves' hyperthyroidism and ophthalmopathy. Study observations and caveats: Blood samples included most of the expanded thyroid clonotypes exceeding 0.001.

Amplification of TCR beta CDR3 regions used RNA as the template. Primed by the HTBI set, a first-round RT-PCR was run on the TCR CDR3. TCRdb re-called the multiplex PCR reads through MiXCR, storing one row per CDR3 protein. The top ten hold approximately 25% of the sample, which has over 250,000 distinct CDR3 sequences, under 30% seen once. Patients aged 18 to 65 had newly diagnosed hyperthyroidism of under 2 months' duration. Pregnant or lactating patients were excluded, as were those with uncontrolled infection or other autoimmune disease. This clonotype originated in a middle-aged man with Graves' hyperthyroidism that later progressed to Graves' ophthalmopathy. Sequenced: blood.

The CDR3 DNA reads TGTGCCACCAGTGACGGACAGGGTTATCAGCCCCAGCATTTT. This encodes CATSDGQGYQPQHF. The chain links TRBV24-1 to TRBJ1-5; TRBD1 agrees at 8 bases. The J segment lost 5 bases and the V segment lost 4 bases, leaving 3 bases of the junction unmatched. Germline V gene lookup returns CDR1 KGHDR and CDR2 SFDVKD. This CDR3 has 14 residues.